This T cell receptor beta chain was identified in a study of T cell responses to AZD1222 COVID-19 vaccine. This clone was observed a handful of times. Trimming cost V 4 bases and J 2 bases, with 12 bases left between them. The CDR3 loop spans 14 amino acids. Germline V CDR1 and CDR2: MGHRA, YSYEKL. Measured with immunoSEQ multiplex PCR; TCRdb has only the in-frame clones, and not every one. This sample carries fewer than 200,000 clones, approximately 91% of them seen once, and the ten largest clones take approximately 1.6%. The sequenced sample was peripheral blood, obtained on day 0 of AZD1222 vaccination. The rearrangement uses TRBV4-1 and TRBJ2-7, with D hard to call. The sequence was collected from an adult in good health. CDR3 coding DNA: TGCGCCAGCAGCCTAGAACCGGGCCCCTACGAGCAGTACGTC. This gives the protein CASSLEPGPYEQYV.